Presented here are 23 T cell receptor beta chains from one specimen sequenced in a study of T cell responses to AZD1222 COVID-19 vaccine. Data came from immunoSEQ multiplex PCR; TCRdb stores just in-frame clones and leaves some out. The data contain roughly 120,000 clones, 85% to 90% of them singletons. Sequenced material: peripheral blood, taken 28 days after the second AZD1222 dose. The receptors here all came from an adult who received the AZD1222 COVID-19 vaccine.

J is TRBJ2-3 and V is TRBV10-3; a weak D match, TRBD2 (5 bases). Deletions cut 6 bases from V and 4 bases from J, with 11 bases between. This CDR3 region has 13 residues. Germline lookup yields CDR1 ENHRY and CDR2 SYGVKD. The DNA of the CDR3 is TGTGCCATCAGACTAGGAGAATCAGATACGCAGTATTTT. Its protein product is CAIRLGESDTQYF.

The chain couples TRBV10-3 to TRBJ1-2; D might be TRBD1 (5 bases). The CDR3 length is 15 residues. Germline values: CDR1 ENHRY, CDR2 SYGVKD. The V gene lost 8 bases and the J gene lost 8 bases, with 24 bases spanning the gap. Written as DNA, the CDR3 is TGTGCCATCCGGGACCCGAGCCTAAATTCGGGCGGCTACACCTTC. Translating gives CAIRDPSLNSGGYTF.

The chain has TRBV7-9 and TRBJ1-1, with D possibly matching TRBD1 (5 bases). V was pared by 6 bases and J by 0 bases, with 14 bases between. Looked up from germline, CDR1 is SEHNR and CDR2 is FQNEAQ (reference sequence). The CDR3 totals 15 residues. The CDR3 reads CASSFGTLMNTEAFF. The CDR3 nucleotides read TGTGCCAGCAGTTTCGGGACGCTGATGAACACTGAAGCTTTCTTT.

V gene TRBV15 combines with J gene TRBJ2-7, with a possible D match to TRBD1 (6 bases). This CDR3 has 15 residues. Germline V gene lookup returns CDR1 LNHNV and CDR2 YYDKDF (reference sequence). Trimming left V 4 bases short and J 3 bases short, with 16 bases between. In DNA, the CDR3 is TGTGCCACCAGCACCAAGACAGGTCGGGACTACGAGCAGTACTTC. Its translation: CATSTKTGRDYEQYF.

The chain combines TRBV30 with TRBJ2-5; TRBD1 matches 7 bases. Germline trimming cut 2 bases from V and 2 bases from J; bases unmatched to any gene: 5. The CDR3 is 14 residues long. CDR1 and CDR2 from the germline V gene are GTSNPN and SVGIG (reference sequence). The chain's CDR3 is CAWSPGQLQETQYF. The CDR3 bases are TGTGCCTGGAGTCCGGGACAGCTACAAGAGACCCAGTACTTC.

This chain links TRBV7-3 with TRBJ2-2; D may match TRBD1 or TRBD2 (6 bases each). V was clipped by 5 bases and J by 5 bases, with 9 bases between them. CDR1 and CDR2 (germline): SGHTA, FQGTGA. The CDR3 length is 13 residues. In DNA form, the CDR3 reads TGTGCCAGCAGCACAGGGAGGACCGGGGAGCTGTTTTTT. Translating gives CASSTGRTGELFF.

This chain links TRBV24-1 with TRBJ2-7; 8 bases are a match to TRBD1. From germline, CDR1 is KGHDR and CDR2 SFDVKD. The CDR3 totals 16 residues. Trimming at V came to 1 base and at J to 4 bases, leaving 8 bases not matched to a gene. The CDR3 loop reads CATSDFGRTGKYEQYF. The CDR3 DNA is TGTGCCACCAGTGATTTTGGCAGGACAGGGAAGTACGAGCAGTACTTC.

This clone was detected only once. The CDR3 sequence: CASSFRWAAYEQYF. Here the CDR3 DNA reads TGTGCCAGCAGCTTCCGCTGGGCCGCCTACGAGCAGTACTTC. This rearrangement joins TRBV7-8 to TRBJ2-7; D is uncertain. Germline V CDR1 and CDR2: SGHVS, FQNEAQ. This CDR3 is 14 amino acids long. V lost 3 bases to trimming and J lost 2 bases, with 11 bases between them.

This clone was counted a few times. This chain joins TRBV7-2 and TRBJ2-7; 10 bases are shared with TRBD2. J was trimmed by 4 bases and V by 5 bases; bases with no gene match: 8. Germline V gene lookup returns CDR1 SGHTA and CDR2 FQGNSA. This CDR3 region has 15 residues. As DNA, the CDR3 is TGTGCCAGCAGCCTTTTAGCGGGAGGAGGGTACGAGCAGTACTTC. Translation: CASSLLAGGGYEQYF.

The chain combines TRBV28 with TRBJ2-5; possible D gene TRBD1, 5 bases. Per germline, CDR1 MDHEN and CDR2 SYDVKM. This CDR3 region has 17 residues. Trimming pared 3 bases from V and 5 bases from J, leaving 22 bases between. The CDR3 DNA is TGTGCCAGCAGTTTTCCCCCTGGCAGGGTAACTTATGAGACCCAGTACTTC. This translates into CASSFPPGRVTYETQYF. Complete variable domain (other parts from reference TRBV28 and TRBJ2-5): DVKVTQSSRYLVKRTGEKVFLECVQDMDHENMFWYRQDPGLGLRLIYFSYDVKMKEKGDIPEGYSVSREKKERFSLILESASTNQTSMYLCASSFPPGRVTYETQYFGPGTRLLVL.

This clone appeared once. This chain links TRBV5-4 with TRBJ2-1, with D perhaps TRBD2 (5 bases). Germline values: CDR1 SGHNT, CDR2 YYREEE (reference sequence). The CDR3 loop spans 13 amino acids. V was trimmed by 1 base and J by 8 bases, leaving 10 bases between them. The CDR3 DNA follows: TGTGCCAGCAGCTTGTCCGGGATCGATGAGCAGTTCTTC. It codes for CASSLSGIDEQFF.

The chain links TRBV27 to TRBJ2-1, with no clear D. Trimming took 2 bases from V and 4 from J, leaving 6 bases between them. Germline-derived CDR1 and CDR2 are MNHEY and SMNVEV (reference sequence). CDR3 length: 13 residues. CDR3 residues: CASSLGRYNEQFF. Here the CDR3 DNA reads TGTGCCAGCAGTTTAGGGCGTTACAATGAGCAGTTCTTC.

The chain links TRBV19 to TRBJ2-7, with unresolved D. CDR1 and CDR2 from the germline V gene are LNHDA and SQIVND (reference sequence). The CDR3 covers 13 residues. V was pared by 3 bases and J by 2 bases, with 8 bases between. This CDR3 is CASSMGSPYEQYF. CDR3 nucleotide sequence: TGTGCCAGTAGTATGGGCTCCCCCTACGAGCAGTACTTC.

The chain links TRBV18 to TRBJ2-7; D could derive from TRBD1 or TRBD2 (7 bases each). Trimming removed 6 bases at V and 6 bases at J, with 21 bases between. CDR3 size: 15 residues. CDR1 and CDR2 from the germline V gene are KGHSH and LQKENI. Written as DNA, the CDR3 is TGTGCCAGCTCGCCCACCGACGACAGGGAGGGCGAGCAGTACTTC. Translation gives CASSPTDDREGEQYF.

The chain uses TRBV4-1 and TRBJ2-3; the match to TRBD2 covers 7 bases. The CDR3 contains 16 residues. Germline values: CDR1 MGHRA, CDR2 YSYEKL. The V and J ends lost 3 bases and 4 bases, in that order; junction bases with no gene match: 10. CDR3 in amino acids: CASSQALADGADTQYF. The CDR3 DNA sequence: TGCGCCAGCAGCCAGGCGCTAGCGGACGGGGCAGATACGCAGTATTTT.

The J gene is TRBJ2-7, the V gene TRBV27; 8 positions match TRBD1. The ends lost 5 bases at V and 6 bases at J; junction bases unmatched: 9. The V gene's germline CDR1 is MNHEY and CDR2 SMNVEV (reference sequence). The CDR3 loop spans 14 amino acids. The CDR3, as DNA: TGTGCCAGCAGTGCAGGACAGGGTTTGGGCGAGCAGTACTTC. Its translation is CASSAGQGLGEQYF.

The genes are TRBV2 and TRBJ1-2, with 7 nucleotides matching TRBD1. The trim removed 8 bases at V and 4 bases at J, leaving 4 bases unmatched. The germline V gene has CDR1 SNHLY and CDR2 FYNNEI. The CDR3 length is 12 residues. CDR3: CASSRDSYGYTF. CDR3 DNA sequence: TGTGCCAGCTCCAGGGACAGCTATGGCTACACCTTC.

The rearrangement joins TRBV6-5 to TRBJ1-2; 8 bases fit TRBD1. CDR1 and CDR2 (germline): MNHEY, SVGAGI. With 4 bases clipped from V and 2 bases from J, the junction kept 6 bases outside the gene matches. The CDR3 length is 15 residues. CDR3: CASSSQQGGNYGYTF. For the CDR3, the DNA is TGTGCCAGCAGTTCCCAACAGGGGGGGAACTATGGCTACACCTTC.

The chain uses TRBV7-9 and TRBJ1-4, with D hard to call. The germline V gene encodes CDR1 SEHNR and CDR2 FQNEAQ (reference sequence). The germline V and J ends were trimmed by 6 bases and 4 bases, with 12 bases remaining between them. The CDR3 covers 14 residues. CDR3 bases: TGTGCCAGCAGGTTGGACGGAAATAATGAAAAACTGTTTTTT. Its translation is CASRLDGNNEKLFF.

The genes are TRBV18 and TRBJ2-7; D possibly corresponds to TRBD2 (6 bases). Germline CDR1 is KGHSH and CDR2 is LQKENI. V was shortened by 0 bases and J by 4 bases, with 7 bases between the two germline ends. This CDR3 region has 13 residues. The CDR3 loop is CASSPPGRYEQYF. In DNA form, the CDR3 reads TGTGCCAGCTCACCACCAGGGAGGTACGAGCAGTACTTC.

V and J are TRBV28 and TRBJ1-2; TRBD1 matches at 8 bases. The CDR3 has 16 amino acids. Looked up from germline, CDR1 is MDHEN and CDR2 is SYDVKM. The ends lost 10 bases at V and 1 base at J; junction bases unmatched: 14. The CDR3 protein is CATRVQTGDLNYGYTF. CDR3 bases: TGTGCCACCAGAGTTCAGACAGGGGACCTTAACTATGGCTACACCTTC.

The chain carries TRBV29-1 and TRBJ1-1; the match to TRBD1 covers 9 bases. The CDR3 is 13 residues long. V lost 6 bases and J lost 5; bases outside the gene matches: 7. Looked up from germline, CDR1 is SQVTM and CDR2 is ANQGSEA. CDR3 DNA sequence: TGCAGCGTGAGGGACAGGGAGGGTACTGAAGCTTTCTTT. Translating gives CSVRDREGTEAFF.

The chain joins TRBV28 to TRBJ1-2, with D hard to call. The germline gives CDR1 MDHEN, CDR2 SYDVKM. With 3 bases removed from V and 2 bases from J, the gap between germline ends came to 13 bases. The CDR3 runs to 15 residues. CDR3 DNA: TGTGCCAGCAGTTTTGGGTCCCCCGGGAACTATGGCTACACCTTC. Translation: CASSFGSPGNYGYTF.